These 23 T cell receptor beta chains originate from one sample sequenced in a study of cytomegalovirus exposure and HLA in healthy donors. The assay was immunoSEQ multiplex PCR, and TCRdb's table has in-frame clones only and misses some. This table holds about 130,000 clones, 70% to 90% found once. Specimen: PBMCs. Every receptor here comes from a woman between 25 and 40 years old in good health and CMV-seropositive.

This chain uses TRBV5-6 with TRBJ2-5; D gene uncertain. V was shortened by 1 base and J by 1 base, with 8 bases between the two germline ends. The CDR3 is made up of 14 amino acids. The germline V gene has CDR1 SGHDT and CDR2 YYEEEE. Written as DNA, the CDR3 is TGTGCCAGCAGCTTGACAGTACCCCAAGAGACCCAGTACTTC. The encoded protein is CASSLTVPQETQYF.

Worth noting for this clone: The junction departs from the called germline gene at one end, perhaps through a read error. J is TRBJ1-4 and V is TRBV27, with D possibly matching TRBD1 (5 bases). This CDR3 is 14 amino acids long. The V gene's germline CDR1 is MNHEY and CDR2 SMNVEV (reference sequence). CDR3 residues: CASSLQGANGKLFF. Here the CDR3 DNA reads TGTGCCAGCAGTTTACAGGGTGCTAATGGAAAACTGTTTTTT.

The CDR3 reads CASSRTTGARTDTQYF. As DNA, the CDR3 is TGTGCCAGCAGTCGCACGACAGGGGCAAGGACAGATACGCAGTATTTT. The chain combines TRBV27 with TRBJ2-3; TRBD1 matches 8 bases. Per germline, CDR1 MNHEY and CDR2 SMNVEV (reference sequence). The junction had 10 bases not matched to a gene; V was cut back by 5 bases and J by 3 bases. The CDR3 sequence is 16 residues long.

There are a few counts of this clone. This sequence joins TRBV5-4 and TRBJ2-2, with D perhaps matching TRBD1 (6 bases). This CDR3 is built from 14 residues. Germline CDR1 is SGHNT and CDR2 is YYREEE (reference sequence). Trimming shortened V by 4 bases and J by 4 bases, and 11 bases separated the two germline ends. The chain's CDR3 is CASSVRGGTGELFF. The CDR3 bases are TGTGCCAGCAGCGTCAGGGGTGGCACCGGGGAGCTGTTTTTT. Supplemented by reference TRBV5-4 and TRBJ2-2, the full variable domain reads ETGVTQSPTHLIKTRGQQVTLRCSSQSGHNTVSWYQQALGQGPQFIFQYYREEENGRGNFPPRFSGLQFPNYSSELNVNALELDDSALYLCASSVRGGTGELFFGEGSRLTVL.

CDR3 sequence (DNA): TGTGCCAGCAGTTACCACGGTAGCGGGCCCTACAATGAGCAGTTCTTC. As protein: CASSYHGSGPYNEQFF. The chain carries TRBV6-5 and TRBJ2-1; TRBD2 matches 7 bases. With 2 bases clipped from V and 2 bases from J, the junction kept 6 bases outside the gene matches. CDR1 is MNHEY and CDR2 is SVGAGI in the germline V gene. This CDR3 contains 16 residues.

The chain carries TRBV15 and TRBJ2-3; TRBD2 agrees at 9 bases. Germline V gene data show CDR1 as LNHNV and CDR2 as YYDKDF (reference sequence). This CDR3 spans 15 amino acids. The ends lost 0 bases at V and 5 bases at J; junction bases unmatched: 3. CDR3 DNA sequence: TGTGCCACCAGCAGAGAGCTAGCGGGGAGAGATACGCAGTATTTT. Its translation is CATSRELAGRDTQYF.

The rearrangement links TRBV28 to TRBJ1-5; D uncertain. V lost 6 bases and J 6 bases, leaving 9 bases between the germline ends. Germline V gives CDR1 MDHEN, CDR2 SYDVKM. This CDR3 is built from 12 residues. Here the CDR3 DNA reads TGTGCCAGCAGGAGCGCTAGTCAGCCCCAGCATTTT. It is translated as CASRSASQPQHF.

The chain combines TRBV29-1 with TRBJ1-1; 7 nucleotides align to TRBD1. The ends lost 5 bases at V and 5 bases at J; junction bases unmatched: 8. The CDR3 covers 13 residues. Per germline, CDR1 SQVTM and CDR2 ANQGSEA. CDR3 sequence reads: CSVTQGYGTEAFF. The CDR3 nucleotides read TGCAGCGTTACACAGGGGTATGGGACTGAAGCTTTCTTT. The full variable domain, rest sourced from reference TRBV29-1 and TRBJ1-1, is SAVISQKPSRDICQRGTSLTIQCQVDSQVTMMFWYRQQPGQSLTLIATANQGSEATYESGFVIDKFPISRPNLTFSTLTVSNMSPEDSSIYLCSVTQGYGTEAFFGQGTRLTVV.

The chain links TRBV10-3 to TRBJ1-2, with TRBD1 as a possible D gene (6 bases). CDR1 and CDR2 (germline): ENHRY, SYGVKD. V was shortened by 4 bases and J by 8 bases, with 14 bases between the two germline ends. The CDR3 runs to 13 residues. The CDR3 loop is CAISVSGVGGYTF. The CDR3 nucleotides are TGTGCCATCAGTGTTTCAGGGGTCGGAGGCTACACCTTC.

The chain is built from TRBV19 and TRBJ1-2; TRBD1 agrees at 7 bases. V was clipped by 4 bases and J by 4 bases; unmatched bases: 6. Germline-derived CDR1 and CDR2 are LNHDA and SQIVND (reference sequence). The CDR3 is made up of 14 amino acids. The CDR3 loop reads CASSSDRAGYGYTF. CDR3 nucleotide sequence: TGTGCCAGTAGTAGCGACAGGGCAGGCTATGGCTACACCTTC.

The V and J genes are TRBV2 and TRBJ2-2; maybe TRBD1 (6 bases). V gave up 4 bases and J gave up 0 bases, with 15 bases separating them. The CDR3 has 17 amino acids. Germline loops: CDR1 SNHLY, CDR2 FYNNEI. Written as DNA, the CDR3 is TGTGCCAGCAGTGCTCCAACCAGGGGCACGAACACCGGGGAGCTGTTTTTT. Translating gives CASSAPTRGTNTGELFF.

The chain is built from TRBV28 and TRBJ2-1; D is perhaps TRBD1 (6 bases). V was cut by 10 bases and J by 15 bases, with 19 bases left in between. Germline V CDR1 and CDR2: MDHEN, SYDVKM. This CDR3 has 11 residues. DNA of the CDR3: TGTGCCACCCAAACAGGGTCAATGGGGTTCTTC. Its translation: CATQTGSMGFF.

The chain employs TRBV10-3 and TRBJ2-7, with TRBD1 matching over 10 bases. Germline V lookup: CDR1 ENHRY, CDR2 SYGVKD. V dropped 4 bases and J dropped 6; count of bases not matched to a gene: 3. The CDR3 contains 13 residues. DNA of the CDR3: TGTGCCATCAGTGCGGGACAGGGGTTCGAGCAGTACTTC. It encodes CAISAGQGFEQYF.

This CDR3 is CASRGTSRTDTQYF. The DNA of the CDR3 is TGTGCCAGCAGGGGGACTAGCCGTACAGATACGCAGTATTTT. The genes are TRBV28 and TRBJ2-3; TRBD2 aligns across 9 bases. Trimming removed 6 bases from V and 3 bases from J; junction bases left unmatched: 4. Germline V gene data show CDR1 as MDHEN and CDR2 as SYDVKM. The CDR3 totals 14 residues.

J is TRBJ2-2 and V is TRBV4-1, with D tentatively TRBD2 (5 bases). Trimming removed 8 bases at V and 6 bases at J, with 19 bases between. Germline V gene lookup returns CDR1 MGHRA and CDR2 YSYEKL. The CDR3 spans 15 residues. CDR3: CASHKVGGNPGELFF. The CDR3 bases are TGCGCCAGCCACAAAGTAGGAGGAAACCCCGGGGAGCTGTTTTTT.

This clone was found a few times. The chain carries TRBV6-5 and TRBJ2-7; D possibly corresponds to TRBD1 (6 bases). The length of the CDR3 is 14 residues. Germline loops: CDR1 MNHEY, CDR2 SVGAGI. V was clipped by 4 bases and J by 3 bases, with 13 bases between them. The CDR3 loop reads CASSSITGSYEQYF. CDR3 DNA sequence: TGTGCCAGCAGTTCCATAACAGGGAGCTACGAGCAGTACTTC.

The CDR3 region is CASSLTGTKTQPQHF. The CDR3 DNA is TGTGCCAGCAGTTTGACCGGGACAAAAACCCAGCCCCAGCATTTT. The chain has TRBV28 and TRBJ1-5, with D perhaps matching TRBD1 (6 bases). The CDR3 contains 15 residues. Deletions cut 3 bases from V and 7 bases from J, with 16 bases between. Germline V lookup: CDR1 MDHEN, CDR2 SYDVKM.

CDR3 sequence reads: CASSPRDIKKLFF. CDR3 DNA sequence: TGTGCCAGCAGCCCCCGGGACATTAAAAAACTGTTTTTT. This chain joins TRBV7-9 and TRBJ1-4; TRBD1 is a possible D gene (6 bases). The CDR3 is 13 amino acids. Trimming removed 5 bases at V and 9 bases at J, with 13 bases between. Germline CDR1 reads SEHNR; CDR2 reads FQNEAQ (reference sequence).

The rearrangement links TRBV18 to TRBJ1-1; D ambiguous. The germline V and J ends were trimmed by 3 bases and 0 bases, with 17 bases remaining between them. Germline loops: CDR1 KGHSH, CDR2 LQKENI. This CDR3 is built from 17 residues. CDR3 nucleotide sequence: TGTGCCAGCTCACCTCTCGCAGGTGTCCTCATGAACACTGAAGCTTTCTTT. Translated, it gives CASSPLAGVLMNTEAFF.

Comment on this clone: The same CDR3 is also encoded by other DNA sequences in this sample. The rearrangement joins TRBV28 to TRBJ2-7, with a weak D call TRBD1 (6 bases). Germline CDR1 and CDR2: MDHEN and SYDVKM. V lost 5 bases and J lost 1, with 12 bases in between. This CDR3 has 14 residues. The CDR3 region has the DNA TGTGCCAGCAGTCCGACAGGACGGTCCTACGAGCAGTACTTC. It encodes CASSPTGRSYEQYF.

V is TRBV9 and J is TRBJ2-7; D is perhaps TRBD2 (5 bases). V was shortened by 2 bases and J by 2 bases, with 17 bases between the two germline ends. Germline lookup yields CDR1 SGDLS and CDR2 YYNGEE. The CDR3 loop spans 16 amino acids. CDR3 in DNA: TGTGCCAGCAGCGTTGGATATGAGGGTAGCCCCTACGAGCAGTACTTC. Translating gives CASSVGYEGSPYEQYF. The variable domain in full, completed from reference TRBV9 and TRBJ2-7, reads DSGVTQTPKHLITATGQRVTLRCSPRSGDLSVYWYQQSLDQGLQFLIQYYNGEERAKGNILERFSAQQFPDLHSELNLSSLELGDSALYFCASSVGYEGSPYEQYFGPGTRLTVT.

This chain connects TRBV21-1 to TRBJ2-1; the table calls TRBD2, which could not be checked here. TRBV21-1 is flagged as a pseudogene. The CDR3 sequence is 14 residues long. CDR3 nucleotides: TGTGCCAGCAGCAAAGAAAGCGGGATAAATGAGCAGTTCTTC. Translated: CASSKESGINEQFF.

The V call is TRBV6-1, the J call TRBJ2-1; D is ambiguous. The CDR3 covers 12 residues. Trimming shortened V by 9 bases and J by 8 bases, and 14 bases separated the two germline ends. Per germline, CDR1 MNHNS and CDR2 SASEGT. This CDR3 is CASFIIGHEQFF. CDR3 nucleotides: TGTGCCAGTTTCATCATCGGTCATGAGCAGTTCTTC.